This passage covers 32 T cell receptor beta chains from one sample sequenced in a study of T cells after yellow fever vaccination (dated by TCRdb to between 2017 and 2020). The treatment or condition label of this sample denotes: live attenuated yellow fever vaccine strain. The receptor library was made with 5' RACE. The listed sequencing device is Illumina HiSeq 2500. TCRdb applied fastp at Q25 and MiXCR to the public reads, then kept only in-frame beta chains. Every distinct CDR3 protein forms one entry, paired with its most common genes and DNA. The sample contains 510,000 or so distinct CDR3 sequences, 19% of them found a single time. The ten largest make up 14% of the sample. The sample here was PBMCs, taken 15 days after the yellow fever booster vaccination. The receptors stem from a young man who received the YFV17D yellow fever vaccine.

This chain connects TRBV5-1 to TRBJ2-5, with TRBD2 matching over 12 bases. The germline CDR1 and CDR2 sequences are SGHRS and YFSETQ. After removal of 2 bases from V and 0 bases from J, the junction contained 5 bases not matched to a gene. The length of the CDR3 is 17 residues. The CDR3 nucleotides are TGCGCCAGCAGCTTAGGACTAGCGGGAAATAACCAAGAGACCCAGTACTTC. It translates to CASSLGLAGNNQETQYF.

This clonotype was observed a handful of times. The chain uses TRBV4-3 and TRBJ2-4, with 7 bases identical to TRBD1. CDR1 is LGHNA and CDR2 is YSLEER in the germline V gene. The CDR3 covers 16 residues. Germline trimming cut 3 bases from V and 4 bases from J; bases unmatched to any gene: 9. The CDR3 is CASSQGTGTVKNIQYF. DNA of the CDR3: TGCGCCAGCAGCCAGGGGACCGGGACAGTTAAAAACATTCAGTACTTC.

V is TRBV30 and J is TRBJ2-7, with a weak D call TRBD2 (5 bases). The CDR3 extends over 12 amino acids. Trimming removed 2 bases at V and 3 bases at J, with 8 bases between. The germline V gene has CDR1 GTSNPN and CDR2 SVGIG (reference sequence). CDR3 DNA: TGTGCCTGGAGTACCGAGGGCTACGAGCAGTACTTC. Its protein product is CAWSTEGYEQYF. Based on the CDR3 plus reference TRBV30 and TRBJ2-7, the full variable domain is SQTIHQWPATLVQPVGSPLSLECTVEGTSNPNLYWYRQAAGRGLQLLFYSVGIGQISSEVPQNLSASRPQDRQFILSSKKLLLSDSGFYLCAWSTEGYEQYFGPGTRLTVT.

The chain combines TRBV5-1 with TRBJ2-1; D is possibly TRBD1 or TRBD2 (6 bases each). Germline V CDR1 and CDR2: SGHRS, YFSETQ. Trimming removed 0 bases from V and 5 bases from J, with 15 bases in between. CDR3 length equals 16 residues. The CDR3 region has the DNA TGCGCCAGCAGCTTGGGGGGGGCGCCCCCACACAATGAGCAGTTCTTC. It codes for CASSLGGAPPHNEQFF.

J is TRBJ2-7 and V is TRBV12-3 or TRBV12-4; 8 bases match TRBD1. V shed 5 bases, J shed 0 bases, and the junction held 9 bases outside the gene matches. The CDR3 has 16 amino acids. CDR3 bases: TGTGCCAGCAGTATTCGACAGGGGACCGGCTCCTACGAGCAGTACTTC. Amino acid sequence: CASSIRQGTGSYEQYF.

In its sample, this clonotype was seen a few times. The chain carries TRBV7-2 and TRBJ1-3; 7 bases fit TRBD1. V gave up 5 bases and J gave up 0 bases; unmatched junction bases: 7. CDR3 length: 16 residues. Germline-derived CDR1 and CDR2 are SGHTA and FQGNSA. CDR3 DNA: TGTGCCAGCAGCACCCCGGGACAGAGCTCTGGAAACACCATATATTTT. Its translation is CASSTPGQSSGNTIYF. The variable domain in full, completed from reference TRBV7-2 and TRBJ1-3, reads GAGVSQSPSNKVTEKGKDVELRCDPISGHTALYWYRQSLGQGLEFLIYFQGNSAPDKSGLPSDRFSAERTGGSVSTLTIQRTQQEDSAVYLCASSTPGQSSGNTIYFGEGSWLTVV.

This clonotype was picked up a small number of times. The chain joins TRBV3-1 to TRBJ2-7; 13 bases map to TRBD2. The CDR3 is made up of 17 amino acids. V dropped 1 base and J dropped 2; count of bases not matched to a gene: 5. CDR1 is LGHDT, CDR2 YNNKEL, per germline (reference sequence). Here the CDR3 reads CASSQAVGLAGAYEQYF. The CDR3, as DNA: TGTGCCAGCAGCCAAGCCGTCGGACTAGCGGGAGCCTACGAGCAGTACTTC.

V and J are TRBV27 and TRBJ2-7; D perhaps matches TRBD2 (7 bases). The CDR3 is 14 residues long. Trimming took 3 bases from V and 2 from J, leaving 11 bases between them. From germline, CDR1 is MNHEY and CDR2 SMNVEV (reference sequence). In nucleotides, the CDR3 is TGTGCCAGCAGTTTCGCGGGGGCTGCCTACGAGCAGTACTTC. The encoded protein is CASSFAGAAYEQYF.

V usage is TRBV19 and J usage is TRBJ2-1; D unresolved. The CDR3 loop spans 16 amino acids. V was trimmed by 5 bases and J by 6 bases, leaving 20 bases between them. Per germline, CDR1 LNHDA and CDR2 SQIVND (reference sequence). CDR3 protein: CASSDYPRPVLNEQFF. The DNA of the CDR3 is TGTGCCAGTAGTGATTATCCGCGGCCTGTTCTCAATGAGCAGTTCTTC.

V is TRBV6-1 and J is TRBJ2-7; D gene unclear. Trimming removed 8 bases from V and 7 bases from J, with 9 bases in between. The CDR3 runs 10 residues. Germline CDR1 is MNHNS and CDR2 is SASEGT. The CDR3 DNA follows: TGTGCCAGCTATGATAAAGAGCAGTACTTC. Protein sequence: CASYDKEQYF.

This clonotype appeared many times. The chain uses TRBV9 and TRBJ2-6; TRBD2 aligns across 7 bases. The CDR3 consists of 16 residues. Losses at the gene ends were 2 bases for V and 2 bases for J; bases not matched to a gene: 4. Germline assignment: CDR1 SGDLS and CDR2 YYNGEE. CDR3 in amino acids: CASSVRGDAGANVLTF. In DNA, the CDR3 is TGTGCCAGCAGCGTCCGGGGGGACGCTGGGGCCAACGTCCTGACTTTC. The full variable domain, in which reference TRBV9 and TRBJ2-6 provide the parts outside the CDR3, is DSGVTQTPKHLITATGQRVTLRCSPRSGDLSVYWYQQSLDQGLQFLIQYYNGEERAKGNILERFSAQQFPDLHSELNLSSLELGDSALYFCASSVRGDAGANVLTFGAGSRLTVL.

The J gene is TRBJ2-7, the V gene TRBV7-9; perhaps D is TRBD1 or TRBD2 (7 bases each). The germline V and J ends were trimmed by 5 bases and 6 bases, with 20 bases remaining between them. CDR1 is SEHNR, CDR2 FQNEAQ, per germline (reference sequence). This CDR3 has 15 amino acids. For the CDR3, the DNA is TGTGCCAGCAGCAAAGAGACAGGGAGGGTGGGCGAGCAGTACTTC. Translated: CASSKETGRVGEQYF.

This clonotype occurred a few times. V gene TRBV24-1 combines with J gene TRBJ2-1; 16 bases are shared with TRBD2. Germline CDR1 is KGHDR and CDR2 is SFDVKD. The CDR3 covers 17 residues. V shed 3 bases, J shed 6 bases, and the junction held 4 bases outside the gene matches. The CDR3 sequence is CATSDPGLAGGPNEQFF. The CDR3, as DNA: TGTGCCACCAGTGATCCGGGACTAGCGGGAGGGCCCAATGAGCAGTTCTTC.

V gene TRBV29-1 combines with J gene TRBJ2-5; 7 nucleotides match TRBD1. This CDR3 has 12 amino acids. Trimming cost V 7 bases and J 5 bases; bases outside gene matches: 7. Germline loops: CDR1 SQVTM, CDR2 ANQGSEA. The CDR3 DNA sequence: TGCAGCGGATACAAGGGGGCGGAGACCCAGTACTTC. This sequence encodes CSGYKGAETQYF.

V and J are TRBV5-1 and TRBJ2-1; 12 nucleotides align to TRBD2. CDR3 length: 19 residues. Germline lookup yields CDR1 SGHRS and CDR2 YFSETQ. The ends lost 1 base at V and 0 bases at J; junction bases unmatched: 8. CDR3 protein: CASSLSGLAGTLSYNEQFF. The CDR3, as DNA: TGCGCCAGCAGCTTGAGCGGACTAGCGGGAACACTCTCCTACAATGAGCAGTTCTTC.

In its sample, this clonotype was seen a few times. The rearrangement links TRBV6-5 to TRBJ1-2; D gene ambiguous. Germline-derived CDR1 and CDR2 are MNHEY and SVGAGI. The V end lost 2 bases, the J end lost 8 bases, and 18 bases lay between the germline ends. The CDR3 is 15 residues long. CDR3 DNA sequence: TGTGCCAGCAGTTACGTTCGAGCACGATTAAGGGGCTACACCTTC. Residues: CASSYVRARLRGYTF.

The table lists this clonotype with a few counts. This sequence joins TRBV12-3 or TRBV12-4 and TRBJ2-3; TRBD2 matches 12 bases. J gave up 5 bases and V 4 bases, and 7 bases lay outside the gene matches. CDR3 size: 16 residues. The CDR3 spells CASSSWTSGTGDTQYF. In nucleotides, the CDR3 is TGTGCCAGCAGTTCCTGGACTAGCGGGACCGGAGATACGCAGTATTTT.

The V gene is TRBV2, the J gene TRBJ1-5, with 11 bases lining up with TRBD1. Germline V gene sequence: CDR1 SNHLY, CDR2 FYNNEI. The CDR3 totals 14 residues. V trimming: 7 bases; J trimming: 7 bases; junction bases outside the gene matches: 6. The chain's CDR3 is CASKGTGGVQPQHF. The CDR3 DNA is TGTGCCAGCAAAGGGACAGGGGGAGTCCAGCCCCAGCATTTT. The complete variable domain, with remaining parts taken from reference TRBV2 and TRBJ1-5, reads EPEVTQTPSHQVTQMGQEVILRCVPISNHLYFYWYRQILGQKVEFLVSFYNNEISEKSEIFDDQFSVERPDGSNFTLKIRSTKLEDSAMYFCASKGTGGVQPQHFGDGTRLSIL.

The chain has TRBV9 and TRBJ2-3; 12 bases are shared with TRBD2. This CDR3 comprises 16 residues. Germline-derived CDR1 and CDR2 are SGDLS and YYNGEE. V lost 4 bases and J lost 1; bases outside the gene matches: 4. CDR3 sequence reads: CASSPRLAGGTDTQYF. The CDR3 nucleotides are TGTGCCAGCAGCCCGCGACTAGCGGGAGGCACAGATACGCAGTATTTT. The entire variable domain, with the rest obtained from reference TRBV9 and TRBJ2-3, is as follows: DSGVTQTPKHLITATGQRVTLRCSPRSGDLSVYWYQQSLDQGLQFLIQYYNGEERAKGNILERFSAQQFPDLHSELNLSSLELGDSALYFCASSPRLAGGTDTQYFGPGTRLTVL.

V is TRBV5-1 and J is TRBJ2-5; 7 bases line up with TRBD1. The CDR3 is made up of 14 amino acids. V dropped 4 bases and J dropped 2; count of bases not matched to a gene: 5. The germline V gene has CDR1 SGHRS and CDR2 YFSETQ. The CDR3 protein is CASSIPGQQETQYF. CDR3 coding DNA: TGCGCCAGCAGCATACCGGGACAGCAAGAGACCCAGTACTTC.

This clonotype has a count of ten or more. This rearrangement joins TRBV28 to TRBJ2-5; D is possibly TRBD2 (5 bases). This CDR3 contains 13 residues. In germline, CDR1 is MDHEN, CDR2 SYDVKM. V lost 4 bases and J lost 8, with 14 bases in between. The CDR3 DNA reads as TGTGCCAGCAGTTATAGCGCGGAGCATACCCAGTACTTC. Its protein is CASSYSAEHTQYF.

In its sample, this clonotype was seen a few times. V is TRBV20-1 and J is TRBJ2-5; 12 bases line up with TRBD2. The CDR3 runs to 14 residues. The germline V gene has CDR1 DFQATT and CDR2 SNEGSKA (reference sequence). V lost 6 bases, J lost 9 bases, and 11 bases stayed unmatched. In nucleotides, the CDR3 is TGCAGTGCCGACCGACTAGCGGGAGAAAAACCCCAGTACTTC. Its translation: CSADRLAGEKPQYF.

V and J are TRBV5-1 and TRBJ2-5; D is possibly TRBD1 (6 bases). The germline V and J ends were trimmed by 7 bases and 0 bases, with 19 bases remaining between them. There are 16 residues in the CDR3. Looked up from germline, CDR1 is SGHRS and CDR2 is YFSETQ. As DNA, the CDR3 is TGCGCCAGCGTCCAGGGGAATTCGGCGTACCAAGAGACCCAGTACTTC. Its protein product is CASVQGNSAYQETQYF.

The sample holds a few counts of this clonotype. The chain couples TRBV10-3 to TRBJ1-2, with D tentatively TRBD1 (5 bases). Germline-derived CDR1 and CDR2 are ENHRY and SYGVKD. The CDR3 contains 15 residues. Trimming pared 2 bases from V and 6 bases from J, leaving 16 bases between. This CDR3 reads CAISEKVRDGNGYTF. Here the CDR3 DNA reads TGTGCCATCAGTGAGAAGGTCAGGGATGGTAATGGCTACACCTTC.

V gene TRBV13 combines with J gene TRBJ2-7; the D is unclear. Germline V gives CDR1 PRHDT, CDR2 FYEKMQ (reference sequence). V dropped 4 bases and J dropped 4 bases, with 17 bases sitting between them. The CDR3 has 15 residues. The CDR3 DNA sequence: TGTGCCAGCAGCTCAAAAAATAAACCTTCGTACGAGCAGTACTTC. It encodes CASSSKNKPSYEQYF.

This clonotype occurred a few times. The rearrangement joins TRBV10-3 to TRBJ2-7; possible D gene TRBD2, 5 bases. Germline values: CDR1 ENHRY, CDR2 SYGVKD. Trimming left V 3 bases short and J 1 base short, with 16 bases between. The CDR3 loop spans 16 amino acids. This CDR3 reads CAISDPEPGGSYEQYF. For the CDR3, the DNA is TGTGCCATCAGTGACCCAGAACCGGGCGGGTCCTACGAGCAGTACTTC.

The V call is TRBV10-3, the J call TRBJ2-1; 7 nucleotides align to TRBD1. Germline CDR1 ENHRY, CDR2 SYGVKD. This CDR3 has 13 amino acids. V was pared by 7 bases and J by 5 bases, with 5 bases of the junction left unmatched. The CDR3: CAITGDRNNEQFF. Written as DNA, the CDR3 is TGTGCCATCACCGGGGACAGAAACAATGAGCAGTTCTTC.

This clonotype was recorded a few times. The J gene is TRBJ2-7, the V gene TRBV18; D remains unclear. CDR1 is KGHSH and CDR2 is LQKENI in the germline V gene. The ends were cut back, 3 bases at V and 2 bases at J, with 17 bases in the middle. The CDR3 consists of 16 residues. The CDR3 region has the DNA TGTGCCAGCTCACCTACGGTTACCGGGCCACCCTACGAGCAGTACTTC. Translation gives CASSPTVTGPPYEQYF.

The rearrangement joins TRBV7-8 to TRBJ2-2, with 7 nucleotides matching TRBD1. The V gene end was trimmed by 5 bases and the J gene end by 6 bases; junction bases not matched to a gene: 12. Per the germline V gene, CDR1 is SGHVS and CDR2 is FQNEAQ. The CDR3 covers 16 residues. For the CDR3, the DNA is TGTGCCAGCAGCGCAAGGACAGGAAGCTTCGCCGGGGAGCTGTTTTTT. Residues: CASSARTGSFAGELFF.

The chain recombines TRBV20-1 with TRBJ2-5; D is perhaps TRBD1 (6 bases). Trimming pared 7 bases from V and 1 base from J, leaving 16 bases between. Per the germline V gene, CDR1 is DFQATT and CDR2 is SNEGSKA (reference sequence). The CDR3 consists of 14 residues. The CDR3 coding sequence is TGCAGTGTTACAGGGTTTATGACCCAAGAGACCCAGTACTTC. This sequence encodes CSVTGFMTQETQYF.

The V gene is TRBV20-1, the J gene TRBJ2-5, with D perhaps TRBD2 (5 bases). Germline CDR1 DFQATT, CDR2 SNEGSKA (reference sequence). Trimming left V 5 bases short and J 3 bases short, with 16 bases between. The CDR3 contains 14 residues. Here the CDR3 reads CSASRVQRKETQYF. The CDR3 nucleotides are TGCAGTGCTTCGAGGGTCCAAAGAAAAGAGACCCAGTACTTC.

V is TRBV28 and J is TRBJ2-2; the D is unclear. The germline CDR1 and CDR2 sequences are MDHEN and SYDVKM. V was cut by 8 bases and J by 4 bases, with 14 bases left in between. This CDR3 has 14 residues. CDR3 residues: CASVRQITTGELFF. In DNA form, the CDR3 reads TGTGCCAGCGTCCGGCAGATTACCACCGGGGAGCTGTTTTTT. Full variable domain (outside the CDR3, taken from reference TRBV28 and TRBJ2-2): DVKVTQSSRYLVKRTGEKVFLECVQDMDHENMFWYRQDPGLGLRLIYFSYDVKMKEKGDIPEGYSVSREKKERFSLILESASTNQTSMYLCASVRQITTGELFFGEGSRLTVL.